One T cell receptor (beta chain) is described in this entry. No antigen is known for it. V dropped 6 bases and J dropped 0 bases, with 11 bases sitting between them. There are 14 residues in the CDR3. Germline V gene sequence: CDR1 LNHDA, CDR2 SQIVND (reference sequence). The data were taken from a study of T cells in Graves' hyperthyroidism and ophthalmopathy. Study-wide results and caveats: Blood also showed most of the thyroid clonotypes that were expanded above 0.001.

Among the patients, aged 18 to 65, hyperthyroidism was newly diagnosed and had lasted under 2 months. Amplified TCR beta CDR3 regions derived from RNA transcripts. During a first-round RT-PCR of the TCR CDR3, the HTBI primer set was used. TCRdb re-called the multiplex PCR reads with MiXCR, one entry per CDR3 protein. The table has 300,000 to 350,000 distinct CDR3 sequences, about 15% seen once; the top ten hold around 24%. Sequencing input: blood. This sequence was found in a woman in her twenties or thirties with Graves' hyperthyroidism. The rearrangement joins TRBV19 to TRBJ1-2, with unresolved D. CDR3 residues: CASRADGANYGYTF. The CDR3 DNA reads as TGTGCCAGTAGGGCGGACGGAGCTAACTATGGCTACACCTTC.